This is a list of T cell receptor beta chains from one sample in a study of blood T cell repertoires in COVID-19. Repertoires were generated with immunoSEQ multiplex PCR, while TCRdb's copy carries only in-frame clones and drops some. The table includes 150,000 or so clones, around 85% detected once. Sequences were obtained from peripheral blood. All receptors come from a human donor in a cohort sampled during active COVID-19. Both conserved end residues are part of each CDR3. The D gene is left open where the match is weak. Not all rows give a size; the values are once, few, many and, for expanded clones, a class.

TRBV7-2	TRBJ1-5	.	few	TGTGCCAGCAGCGAACGGGGTTCTGGCAATCAGCCCCAGCATTTT	CASSERGSGNQPQHF
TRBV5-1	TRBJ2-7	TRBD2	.	TGCGCCAGCAGCTTGCGCACTAGCGGGGGCCCCTACGAGCAGTACTTC	CASSLRTSGGPYEQYF
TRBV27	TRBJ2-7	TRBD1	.	TGTGCCAGCAGCCGAACAGGGGGGTCCTACGAGCAGTACTTC	CASSRTGGSYEQYF
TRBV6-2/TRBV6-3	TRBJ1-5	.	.	TGTGCCAGCAGTTACTTGGGCCCGACAGGCGCGCAGCCCCAGCATTTT	CASSYLGPTGAQPQHF
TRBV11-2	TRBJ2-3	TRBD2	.	TGTGCCAGCAGCTGGGGGCTAGCGGGTTATACGCAGTATTTT	CASSWGLAGYTQYF
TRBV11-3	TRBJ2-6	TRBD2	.	TGTGCCAGCAGCCCTGGACTAGCGTTTATACCTGGGGCCAACGTCCTGACTTTC	CASSPGLAFIPGANVLTF
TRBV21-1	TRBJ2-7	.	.	TGTGCCAGCAGCACATGGAGTTGCCCCTACGAGCAGTACTTC	CASSTWSCPYEQYF
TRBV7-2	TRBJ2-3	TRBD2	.	TGTGCCAGCAGCTGGGGCGGGGGAGATACGCAGTATTTT	CASSWGGGDTQYF
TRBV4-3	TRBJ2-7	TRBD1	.	TGCGCCAGCAGCCCCGGGACAGGCGACTACGAGCAGTACTTC	CASSPGTGDYEQYF
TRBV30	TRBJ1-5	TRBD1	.	TGTGCCTGGAGTGAGGGGGCTCGGCAGCCCCAGCATTTT	CAWSEGARQPQHF
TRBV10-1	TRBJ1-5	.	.	TGCGCCAGCAGTGAGTCACGTCGCCAGTCTTATCAGCCCCAGCATTTT	CASSESRRQSYQPQHF
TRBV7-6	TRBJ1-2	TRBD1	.	TGTGCCAGCAGTAAGCGATTCGGGACAGGGGAAAACTATGGCTACACCTTC	CASSKRFGTGENYGYTF
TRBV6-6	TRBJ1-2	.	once	TGTGCCAGCAGTGGAGGGGACTACAACTATGGCTACACCTTC	CASSGGDYNYGYTF
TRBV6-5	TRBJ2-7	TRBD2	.	TGTGCCAGCGGGGCCCTGGCTAGCGGAACCTACGAGCAGTACTTC	CASGALASGTYEQYF
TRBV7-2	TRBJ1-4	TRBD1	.	TGTGCCAGCAGTTACGACAGGGGGAATGAAAAACTGTTTTTT	CASSYDRGNEKLFF
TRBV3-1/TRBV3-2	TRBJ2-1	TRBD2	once	TGTGCCAGCAGCCGAACCGGGACTAACTACAATGAGCAGTTCTTC	CASSRTGTNYNEQFF
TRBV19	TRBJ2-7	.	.	TGTGCCAGCCTTGGGGCTACCGCCCCCTACGAGCAGTACTTC	CASLGATAPYEQYF